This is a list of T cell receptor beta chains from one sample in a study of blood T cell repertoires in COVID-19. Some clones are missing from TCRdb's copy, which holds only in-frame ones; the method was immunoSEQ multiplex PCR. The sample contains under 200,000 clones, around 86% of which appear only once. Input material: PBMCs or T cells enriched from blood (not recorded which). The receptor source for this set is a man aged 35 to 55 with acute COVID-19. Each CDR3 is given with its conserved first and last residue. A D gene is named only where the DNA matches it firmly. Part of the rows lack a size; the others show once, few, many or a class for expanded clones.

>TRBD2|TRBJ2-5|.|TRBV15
TGTGCCACCAGCGCGTACGGGACTAGCCAAGAGACCCAGTACTTC
CATSAYGTSQETQYF
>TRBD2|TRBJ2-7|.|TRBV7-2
TGTGCCAGCAGCGACCGGACTAGCGGGGGGGTCGAGCAGTACTTC
CASSDRTSGGVEQYF
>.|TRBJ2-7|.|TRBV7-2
TGTGCCAGCAGCTTAGGCGGTTATTCTAGCTCCTACGAGCAGTACTTC
CASSLGGYSSSYEQYF
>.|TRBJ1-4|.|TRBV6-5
TGTGCCAGCAGTTACAGTTTCGGGGCAACTAATGAAAAACTGTTTTTT
CASSYSFGATNEKLFF
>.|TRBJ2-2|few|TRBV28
TGTGCCAGCAAACGATCCGGGGGCACCGGGGAGCTGTTTTTT
CASKRSGGTGELFF
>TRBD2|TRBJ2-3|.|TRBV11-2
TGTGCCAGCAGCTCGACCCGCGGGAGACTTGGTGATACGCAGTATTTT
CASSSTRGRLGDTQYF
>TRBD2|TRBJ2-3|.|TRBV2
TGTGCCAGCAGTGAAGTGACTAGCGGAACGCAGTATTTT
CASSEVTSGTQYF
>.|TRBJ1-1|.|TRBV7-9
TGTGCCAGCAGCTTAGCAATGGGGGACGGGGGGCCAGCTTTCTTT
CASSLAMGDGGPAFF
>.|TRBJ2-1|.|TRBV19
TGTGCCAGTAGTCCCCTCGGTGCGGATGAGCAGTTCTTC
CASSPLGADEQFF
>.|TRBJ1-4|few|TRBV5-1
TGCGCCAGCAGCTTCGAGAATGAAAAACTGTTTTTT
CASSFENEKLFF
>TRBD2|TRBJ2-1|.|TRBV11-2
TGTGCCAGCAGCACCGGGACTAGCCATCACAATGAGCAGTTCTTC
CASSTGTSHHNEQFF
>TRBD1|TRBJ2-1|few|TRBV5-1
TGCGCCAGCAGCTCGGGACAGGGGGCTAGCGGGGTCTCCTACAATGAGCAGTTCTTC
CASSSGQGASGVSYNEQFF
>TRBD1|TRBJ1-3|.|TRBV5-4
TGTGCCAGCAGCTGGAATCCGGGACAGCGAAACACCATATATTTT
CASSWNPGQRNTIYF
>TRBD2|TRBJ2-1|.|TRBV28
TGTGCCAGCAGTTTACCCTGGCTAGCGGGAAGTAGGAATGAGCAGTTCTTC
CASSLPWLAGSRNEQFF
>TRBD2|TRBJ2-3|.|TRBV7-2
TGTGCCAGCAGCTTAGGGGGGGCAGCGGGAGGCAGAGATACGCAGTATTTT
CASSLGGAAGGRDTQYF
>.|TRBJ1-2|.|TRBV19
TGTGCCAGTAGTAGCAGGGCGACTAACTATGGCTACACCTTC
CASSSRATNYGYTF
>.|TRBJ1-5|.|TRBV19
TGTGCCAGTAGTATCAGGTCCGATCAGCCCCAGCATTTT
CASSIRSDQPQHF
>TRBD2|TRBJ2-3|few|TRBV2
TGTGCCAGGACTAGCGGGAACACAGATACGCAGTATTTT
CARTSGNTDTQYF
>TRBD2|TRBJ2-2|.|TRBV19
TGTGCCAGTACCACGCCTGGGGGGGGACTCTCTCCCGGGGAGCTGTTTTTT
CASTTPGGGLSPGELFF
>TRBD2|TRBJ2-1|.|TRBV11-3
TGTGCCAGCAGCCACACTAGCGGAGCTGTCAATGAGCAGTTCTTC
CASSHTSGAVNEQFF
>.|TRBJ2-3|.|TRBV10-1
TGCGCCAGCAGTGACACGGTTGCGCAGTATTTT
CASSDTVAQYF
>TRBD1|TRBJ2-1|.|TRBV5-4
TGTGCCAGCAGCAGATCCGGGACAGGGGTAAATGAGCAGTTCTTC
CASSRSGTGVNEQFF
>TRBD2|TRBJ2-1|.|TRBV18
TGTGCCAGCTCACCTCTCTCGGGAGGGCGGGGTGAGCAGTTCTTC
CASSPLSGGRGEQFF
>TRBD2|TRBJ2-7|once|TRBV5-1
TGCGCCAGCAGCTCCAGAGTAGCGGGAGGGGAGCAGTACTTC
CASSSRVAGGEQYF
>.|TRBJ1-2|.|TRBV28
TGTGCCAGCAACTCCCCAGGGGACTATGGCTACACCTTC
CASNSPGDYGYTF
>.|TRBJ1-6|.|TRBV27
TGTGCCAGCAGTGATACAGGGCGATCACCCCTCCACTTT
CASSDTGRSPLHF
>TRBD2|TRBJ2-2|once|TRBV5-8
TGTGCCAGCAGCTCGGGGACTAGCAGAGCCACCGGGGAGCTGTTTTTT
CASSSGTSRATGELFF
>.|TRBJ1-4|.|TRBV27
TGTGCCAGCAGTTTACGGGAGGGAATTAATGAAAAACTGTTTTTT
CASSLREGINEKLFF
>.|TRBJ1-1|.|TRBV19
TGTGCCAGTAGTACCGGGAGCAACACTGAAGCTTTCTTT
CASSTGSNTEAFF
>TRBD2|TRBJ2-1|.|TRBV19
TGTGCCAGTAGTATAGATGGTAGCGGGAGGACCCTATCCAATGAGCAGTTCTTC
CASSIDGSGRTLSNEQFF
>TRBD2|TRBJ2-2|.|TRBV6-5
TGTGCCAGCAGAAGAAGCGGGAGCCCCGGGGAGCTGTTTTTT
CASRRSGSPGELFF
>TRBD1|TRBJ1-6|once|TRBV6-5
TGTGCCAGCTCGGACAGGGCTGAATCACCCCTCCACTTT
CASSDRAESPLHF
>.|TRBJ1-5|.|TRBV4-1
TGCGCCAGCAGCCAAGCAGGGCCCCCTCCAAGGCCCCAGCATTTT
CASSQAGPPPRPQHF
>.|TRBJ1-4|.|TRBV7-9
TGTGCCAGCAGCTTAGGTAGGGCAAGCGGAGAAAAACTGTTTTTT
CASSLGRASGEKLFF
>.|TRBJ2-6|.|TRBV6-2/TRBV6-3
TGTGCCAGCAGTTACGGCTCAGCGGACCCTTTTGGGGCCAACGTCCTGACTTTC
CASSYGSADPFGANVLTF
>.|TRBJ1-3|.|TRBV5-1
TGCGCCAGCAGCTTGGGACAGCAATTTGGAAACACCATATATTTT
CASSLGQQFGNTIYF
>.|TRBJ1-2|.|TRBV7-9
TGTGCCGACCGGGAGACGATCCCAGGACAAGGCTACACCTTC
CADRETIPGQGYTF
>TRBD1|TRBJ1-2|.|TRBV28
TGTGCCAGCAGGAGTGCTCCGACAGGGAACCAAAAGTGGTACTATGGCTACACCTTC
CASRSAPTGNQKWYYGYTF
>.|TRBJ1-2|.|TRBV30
TGTGCCTGGACCCCCGGGATCCCGAGCTACACCTTC
CAWTPGIPSYTF
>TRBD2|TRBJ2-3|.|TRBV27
TGTGCCAGCAGTTTTACGGCTAGCGGGAGTCGGGCTAGCACAGATACGCAGTATTTT
CASSFTASGSRASTDTQYF
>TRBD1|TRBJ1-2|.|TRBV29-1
TGCAGCGGAGGGACAGGGGGCCTTGATGGCTACACCTTC
CSGGTGGLDGYTF